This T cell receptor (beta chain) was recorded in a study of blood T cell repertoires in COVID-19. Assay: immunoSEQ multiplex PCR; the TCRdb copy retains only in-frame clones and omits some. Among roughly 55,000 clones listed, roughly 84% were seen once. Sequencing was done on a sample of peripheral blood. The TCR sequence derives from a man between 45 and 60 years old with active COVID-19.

The CDR3, as DNA: TGTGCCAGCAGAGGACAGGGGAAGGGGGGAAACACCATATATTTT. It encodes CASRGQGKGGNTIYF. The chain recombines TRBV27 with TRBJ1-3; 9 bases are shared with TRBD1. V lost 6 bases to trimming and J lost 4 bases; unmatched junction nucleotides: 7. The CDR3 has 15 residues. Germline loops: CDR1 MNHEY, CDR2 SMNVEV (reference sequence).